The 21 T cell receptor beta chains reported below all come from one sample, sequenced in a study of tumor-infiltrating lymphocytes in primary liver carcinoma. Starting material of 500 ng total RNA yielded TCR beta cDNA via a constant-region primer. Library construction for TCR beta comprised three nested multiplex PCR rounds performed with slightly modified ARM-PCR. TRBV1-TRBV30 forward primers paired with a C-beta reverse primer were used in the first two PCR rounds, which ran about 11 cycles each. TCRdb recomputed calls from the multiplex PCR reads with MiXCR, one row per CDR3 protein. The sample has almost 200,000 distinct CDR3 sequences, approximately 65% seen once; the top ten hold 6% to 8.5%. Germline DNA was also extracted, and blood RNA derived from unsorted whole blood. Sequences were obtained from peripheral blood. Receptors were obtained from an older woman with primary liver carcinoma and hepatitis B virus infection.

The CDR3 sequence: CASSSTSGRTSGQKSSYNEQFF. CDR3 nucleotides: TGTGCCAGCAGCTCGACCTCTGGTAGGACTAGCGGACAGAAGAGCTCCTACAATGAGCAGTTCTTC. The chain couples TRBV7-9 to TRBJ2-1; 10 bases are a match to TRBD2. CDR1 is SEHNR and CDR2 is FQNEAQ in the germline V gene (reference sequence). With 4 bases clipped from V and 0 bases from J, the junction kept 21 bases outside the gene matches. The CDR3 runs 22 residues. The complete variable domain, with remaining parts taken from reference TRBV7-9 and TRBJ2-1, reads DTGVSQNPRHKITKRGQNVTFRCDPISEHNRLYWYRQTLGQGPEFLTYFQNEAQLEKSRLLSDRFSAERPKGSFSTLEIQRTEQGDSAMYLCASSSTSGRTSGQKSSYNEQFFGPGTRLTVL.

This clonotype was detected many times. This sequence joins TRBV29-1 and TRBJ1-1; possible D gene TRBD1, 5 bases. Trimming stripped 7 bases from V and 1 base from J, with 10 bases between. Germline V CDR1 and CDR2: SQVTM, ANQGSEA. The length of the CDR3 is 12 residues. For the CDR3, the DNA is TGCAGCGCGGGACTCTCGAACACTGAAGCTTTCTTT. It specifies CSAGLSNTEAFF.

This clonotype was recorded many times. The chain is built from TRBV12-3 or TRBV12-4 and TRBJ1-1; D gene ambiguous. Trimming pared 2 bases from V and 0 bases from J, leaving 16 bases between. There are 17 residues in the CDR3. The CDR3 protein is CASSLMRLGSLNTEAFF. DNA for the CDR3: TGTGCCAGCAGTTTAATGAGGTTGGGCAGCCTGAACACTGAAGCTTTCTTT.

A note on this clonotype: The junction shows a germline mismatch at one end, possibly a read error. This sequence joins TRBV4-1 and TRBJ2-7; TRBD2 matches at 15 bases. This CDR3 has 20 residues. Germline loops: CDR1 MGHRA, CDR2 YSYEKL. CDR3 sequence reads: CSSSQKEGLAGGQQNYEQYF. CDR3 nucleotide sequence: TGCTCCAGCAGCCAGAAAGAGGGACTAGCGGGAGGCCAACAAAACTACGAGCAGTACTTC.

On this clonotype: Compared with germline, one end of the junction differs, possibly owing to a read error. The chain couples TRBV5-5 to TRBJ2-2; D remains unclear. The CDR3 runs 16 residues. CDR1 is SGHKS and CDR2 is YYEKEE in the germline V gene (reference sequence). The CDR3 nucleotides are TGTGCCAGCAGCTATTCAGGTGGCTCGAACGCCGGGGAGCTGTTTTTT. Its protein product is CASSYSGGSNAGELFF.

A single count supports this clonotype. The conserved phenylalanine or tryptophan normally closing the CDR3 is absent here, so this likely arose from a read error. The chain carries TRBV29-1 and TRBJ2-5; no clear D. CDR1 is SQVTM, CDR2 ANQGSEA, per germline. CDR3 size: 12 residues. The germline V and J ends were trimmed by 3 bases and 2 bases, with 7 bases remaining between them. The CDR3 coding sequence is TGCAGCGTTGACCGAAGACAAGAGACCCAGTACTCC. Its translation is CSVDRRQETQYS.

The rearrangement links TRBV18 to TRBJ2-1; 8 bases agree with TRBD2. Germline loops: CDR1 KGHSH, CDR2 LQKENI. V gave up 4 bases and J gave up 10 bases; unmatched junction bases: 3. The CDR3 covers 12 residues. The CDR3 spells CASSLKREEQFF. In DNA, the CDR3 is TGTGCCAGCTCACTGAAGCGGGAGGAGCAGTTCTTC.

A single count supports this clonotype. One junction end disagrees with the germline gene, perhaps due to a read error. This chain joins TRBV5-1 and TRBJ2-2; 7 bases align to TRBD2. The CDR3 spans 16 residues. Germline loops: CDR1 SGHRS, CDR2 YFSETQ. The CDR3 sequence: CASSSLGTKNTGELLF. CDR3 DNA: TGCGCCAGCAGCTCCCTCGGGACTAAGAACACCGGGGAGCTGTTGTTT. The variable domain in full, with the rest retrieved from reference TRBV5-1 and TRBJ2-2, is KAGVTQTPRYLIKTRGQQVTLSCSPISGHRSVSWYQQTPGQGLQFLFEYFSETQRNKGNFPGRFSGRQFSNSRSEMNVSTLELGDSALYLCASSSLGTKNTGELLFGEGSRLTVL.

Worth noting for this clonotype: Mismatch with germline at one junction end may stem from a read error. The chain is built from TRBV12-3 or TRBV12-4 and TRBJ2-1; D is unclear. The CDR3 length is 14 residues. The CDR3 nucleotides are TGTGCCAGCAGTTCAGCCGGGCCTGGCAATGAGCAGCTCTTC. Translation: CASSSAGPGNEQLF.

The chain uses TRBV7-9 and TRBJ2-1; TRBD2 matches at 13 bases. The CDR3 has 17 amino acids. Germline assignment: CDR1 SEHNR and CDR2 FQNEAQ (reference sequence). V lost 0 bases and J lost 7; bases outside the gene matches: 6. This CDR3 is CASSLARETSGRNEQFF. The CDR3 DNA follows: TGTGCCAGCAGCTTAGCACGGGAGACTAGCGGGAGGAATGAGCAGTTCTTC. Full variable domain (missing parts from reference TRBV7-9 and TRBJ2-1): DTGVSQNPRHKITKRGQNVTFRCDPISEHNRLYWYRQTLGQGPEFLTYFQNEAQLEKSRLLSDRFSAERPKGSFSTLEIQRTEQGDSAMYLCASSLARETSGRNEQFFGPGTRLTVL.

This clonotype was detected only a few times. The chain couples TRBV10-2 to TRBJ1-1; no definite D call. The CDR3 totals 13 residues. Germline V gene sequence: CDR1 WSHSY, CDR2 SAAADI. The ends were cut back, 2 bases at V and 2 bases at J, with 6 bases in the middle. Here the CDR3 DNA reads TGCGCCAGCAGTGAGATATCTAACACTGAAGCTTTCTTT. As protein: CASSEISNTEAFF.

Regarding this clonotype: A much larger clone lies a single base off, so this may be a read error. The chain employs TRBV12-3 or TRBV12-4 and TRBJ1-1; no definite D call. The CDR3 consists of 15 residues. Trimming took off 6 bases at V and 2 bases at J, with 16 bases between the two ends. CDR3 DNA: TGTGCCAGCAGACCTGAGAGAGGCGACAACACTGAAGCTTTCTTT. Translation: CASRPERGDNTEAFF.

On this clonotype: Just one base apart from a much larger clone, this may be a read error. Lacking the conserved final phenylalanine or tryptophan, this CDR3 likely reflects a read error. CDR3 sequence: CASRARLEGNTGELFL. The CDR3 nucleotides read TGTGCCAGCAGAGCCCGACTAGAAGGGAACACCGGGGAGCTGTTTCTT. This chain joins TRBV12-3 or TRBV12-4 and TRBJ2-2; D may be TRBD2 (6 bases). This CDR3 is built from 16 residues. The V end lost 6 bases, the J end lost 1 base, and 15 bases lay between the germline ends.

As regards this clonotype: A much bigger clone sits one base away, suggesting this may be a read error. This sequence joins TRBV7-9 and TRBJ2-1; 7 nucleotides agree with TRBD1. Germline-derived CDR1 and CDR2 are SEHNR and FQNEAQ (reference sequence). CDR3 length: 12 residues. CDR3 DNA sequence: TGTGCCAGCACCTTACAGGGGATCTTTGGGTTCTTC. Protein: CASTLQGIFGFF.

This clonotype was detected only a few times. The J gene is TRBJ2-1, the V gene TRBV21-1; TRBD2 is the table's D call and was not checked against the DNA. TRBV21-1 is flagged as a pseudogene. The CDR3 contains 17 residues. The chain's CDR3 is CASSVGSGRKGYNEQFF. The CDR3 nucleotides read TGTGCCAGCAGTGTAGGTAGTGGGAGGAAGGGATACAATGAGCAGTTCTTC.

This clonotype was detected a few times. The chain uses TRBV7-9 and TRBJ1-1; 7 bases align to TRBD1. Trimming cost V 5 bases and J 5 bases; bases outside gene matches: 8. From germline, CDR1 is SEHNR and CDR2 FQNEAQ (reference sequence). CDR3 size: 14 residues. This chain's CDR3 is CASSTQTGSTEAFF. The CDR3 nucleotides read TGTGCCAGCAGCACCCAGACAGGGAGTACTGAAGCTTTCTTT.

J is TRBJ2-3 and V is TRBV4-1, with D tentatively TRBD2 (6 bases). V was shortened by 6 bases and J by 0 bases, with 13 bases between the two germline ends. From germline, CDR1 is MGHRA and CDR2 YSYEKL. The CDR3 covers 15 residues. CDR3 residues: CASSHGLLSTDTQYF. For the CDR3, the DNA is TGCGCCAGCAGTCATGGACTACTAAGCACAGATACGCAGTATTTT.

The chain has TRBV7-9 and TRBJ2-1; 9 positions match TRBD2. This CDR3 spans 14 amino acids. CDR1 SEHNR and CDR2 FQNEAQ come from the germline V gene (reference sequence). Trimming removed 3 bases from V and 7 bases from J; junction bases left unmatched: 4. CDR3 sequence reads: CASSLTSGENEQFF. Here the CDR3 DNA reads TGTGCCAGCAGCTTGACTAGCGGCGAGAATGAGCAGTTCTTC. The full variable domain, in which reference TRBV7-9 and TRBJ2-1 provide the parts outside the CDR3, is DTGVSQNPRHKITKRGQNVTFRCDPISEHNRLYWYRQTLGQGPEFLTYFQNEAQLEKSRLLSDRFSAERPKGSFSTLEIQRTEQGDSAMYLCASSLTSGENEQFFGPGTRLTVL.

This clonotype was detected many times. The V gene is TRBV30, the J gene TRBJ1-4; the D is unclear. V was shortened by 2 bases and J by 7 bases, with 14 bases between the two germline ends. This CDR3 region has 14 residues. Per the germline V gene, CDR1 is GTSNPN and CDR2 is SVGIG (reference sequence). The DNA of the CDR3 is TGTGCCTGGAGTCTAGGCGGGCTCGGTGAAAAACTGTTTTTT. Amino acid sequence: CAWSLGGLGEKLFF.

As to this clonotype: A read error is possible here, since a much larger clone lies one base away. The chain joins TRBV6-1 to TRBJ1-1; 7 nucleotides line up with TRBD1. Germline V gene lookup returns CDR1 MNHNS and CDR2 SASEGT. This CDR3 region has 14 residues. CDR3 DNA: TGTGGCAGCAGAGAAACTATCGGGACAGTTGAAGCTTTCTTT. Translating it yields CGSRETIGTVEAFF.

To note about this clonotype: With a much larger clone just one base away, this may be a read error. The gene calls are TRBV13 and TRBJ2-4, with TRBD1 identical over 7 bases. The V segment lost 11 bases and the J segment 2 bases; nucleotides outside the gene matches: 12. This CDR3 is 15 amino acids long. CDR1 and CDR2 (germline): PRHDT, FYEKMQ (reference sequence). The CDR3 DNA sequence: TGTGCCGGCACCAGACAGGGCTCCACCAAAAACATTCAGTACTTC. Encoded protein: CAGTRQGSTKNIQYF.